Presented here are 2 T cell receptor beta chains from one specimen sequenced in a study of blood T cell repertoires in COVID-19. The repertoire was sequenced with immunoSEQ multiplex PCR; TCRdb's copy has only in-frame clones and lacks some. The sample includes 250,000 or so clones, approximately 89% seen only once; the top ten take less than 3.5%. What was sequenced was PBMCs or T cells enriched from blood (not recorded which). The receptors stem from a man aged 35 to 55 who had been exposed to COVID-19.

The chain has TRBV2 and TRBJ1-4, with D perhaps TRBD1 (6 bases). Germline V gives CDR1 SNHLY, CDR2 FYNNEI. The CDR3 is made up of 15 amino acids. V lost 3 bases to trimming and J lost 8 bases, with 16 bases between them. For the CDR3, the DNA is TGTGCCAGCAGTGATCGTACAGGGAGTACAGAAAAACTGTTTTTT. The encoded protein is CASSDRTGSTEKLFF.

The V gene is TRBV28, the J gene TRBJ1-3, with a weak D call TRBD1 (6 bases). This CDR3 contains 16 residues. Germline CDR1 and CDR2: MDHEN and SYDVKM. V was pared by 7 bases and J by 2 bases, with 18 bases between. Here the CDR3 DNA reads TGTGCCAGCAACAGCGGGGGGGGGCGCACTGGAAACACCATATATTTT. Translation: CASNSGGGRTGNTIYF.